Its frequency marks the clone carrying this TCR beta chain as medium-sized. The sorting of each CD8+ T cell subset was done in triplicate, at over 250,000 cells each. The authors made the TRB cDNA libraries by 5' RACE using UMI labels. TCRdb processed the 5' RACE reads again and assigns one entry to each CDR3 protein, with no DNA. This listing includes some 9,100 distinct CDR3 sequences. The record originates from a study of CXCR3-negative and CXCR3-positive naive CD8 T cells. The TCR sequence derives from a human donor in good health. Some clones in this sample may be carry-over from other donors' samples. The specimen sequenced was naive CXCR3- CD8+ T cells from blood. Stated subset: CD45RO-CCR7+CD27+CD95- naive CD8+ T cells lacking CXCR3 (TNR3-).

CDR3 region: CASSLSGTGGSTGELFF. The chain joins TRBV7-3 to TRBJ2-2; TCRdb outputs TRBD1, but without DNA this stays unchecked. The CDR3 has 17 amino acids. The germline V gene has CDR1 SGHTA and CDR2 FQGTGA.